A single sample gave rise to the 17 T cell receptor beta chains below, sequenced in a study of blood T cell repertoires in COVID-19. Clones were sequenced by immunoSEQ multiplex PCR, and TCRdb holds only the in-frame ones, with some missing. Among around 100,000 clones listed, 85% were seen once. The sample consisted of peripheral blood. All receptors derive from a man aged 40-49 years with acute or convalescent COVID-19.

The chain couples TRBV6-7 to TRBJ1-4, with D perhaps matching TRBD1 (6 bases). TRBV6-7 is given ORF status, its function remaining uncertain. The V end lost 11 bases, the J end lost 8 bases, and 15 bases lay between the germline ends. This CDR3 region has 12 residues. DNA of the CDR3: TGTGCCCCCTGGGGGGGGCAGGAAAAACTGTTTTTT. This codes for CAPWGGQEKLFF.

This rearrangement joins TRBV5-5 to TRBJ1-2; D perhaps matches TRBD1 (5 bases). The germline V gene has CDR1 SGHKS and CDR2 YYEKEE (reference sequence). The CDR3 length is 14 residues. Trimming cost V 4 bases and J 4 bases, with 14 bases left between them. The CDR3, as DNA: TGTGCCAGCAGCCCGCTGGACAACCTCTATGGCTACACCTTC. Its protein product is CASSPLDNLYGYTF.

This chain joins TRBV4-2 and TRBJ2-3; TRBD2 aligns across 14 bases. Trimming cost V 4 bases and J 0 bases; bases outside gene matches: 6. Germline CDR1 is LGHNA and CDR2 is YNFKEQ. The CDR3 loop spans 18 amino acids. The CDR3 here is CASSRGLAGGLSTDTQYF. The CDR3 coding sequence is TGTGCCAGCAGCCGAGGACTAGCGGGGGGCCTGAGCACAGATACGCAGTATTTT.

V gene TRBV27 combines with J gene TRBJ2-2; 11 nucleotides match TRBD1. The V segment lost 8 bases and the J segment 6 bases; nucleotides outside the gene matches: 5. CDR3 length equals 14 residues. Per germline, CDR1 MNHEY and CDR2 SMNVEV (reference sequence). The CDR3 bases are TGTGCCAGCCGGGGGACAGGGGGGGCCGGGGAGCTGTTTTTT. This sequence encodes CASRGTGGAGELFF.

This clone was seen only a few times. The chain is built from TRBV28 and TRBJ1-5; D not resolved. This CDR3 comprises 15 residues. CDR1 MDHEN and CDR2 SYDVKM come from the germline V gene. The germline V and J ends were trimmed by 2 bases and 3 bases, with 11 bases remaining between them. The CDR3 loop is CASSLMSGSNQPQHF. The CDR3 coding sequence is TGTGCCAGCAGTTTAATGTCAGGTTCCAATCAGCCCCAGCATTTT.

This clone was detected only a few times. This chain connects TRBV12-3 or TRBV12-4 to TRBJ1-1; D remains unclear. With 6 bases removed from V and 4 bases from J, the gap between germline ends came to 6 bases. The CDR3 is made up of 11 amino acids. The CDR3 DNA sequence: TGTGCCAGCAGCCTAGGCACTGAAGCTTTCTTT. Protein product: CASSLGTEAFF.

The rearrangement joins TRBV7-2 to TRBJ2-3; 14 bases align to TRBD2. J lost 8 bases, V lost 5 bases, and 9 bases had no gene match. There are 16 residues in the CDR3. CDR1 and CDR2 (germline): SGHTA, FQGNSA. The CDR3 sequence: CASSQTSGRAHRTQYF. CDR3 in DNA: TGTGCCAGCAGCCAGACTAGCGGGAGGGCCCATCGTACGCAGTATTTT.

The V gene is TRBV7-3, the J gene TRBJ2-3, with 7 bases fitting TRBD1. Trimming at V came to 5 bases and at J to 6 bases, leaving 11 bases not matched to a gene. Germline values: CDR1 SGHTA, CDR2 FQGTGA. The CDR3 runs 15 residues. The CDR3 region is CASSPEGARRDTQYF. The CDR3 nucleotides read TGTGCCAGCAGCCCAGAGGGGGCTAGGAGGGATACGCAGTATTTT.

Comments on this clone: Other DNA sequences in this specimen translate into the identical CDR3. The chain is built from TRBV3-1 (or the pseudogene TRBV3-2) and TRBJ1-4; D is unresolved. Trimming shortened V by 3 bases and J by 4 bases, and 3 bases separated the two germline ends. Per the germline V gene, CDR1 is LGHDT and CDR2 is YNNKEL (reference sequence). The CDR3 covers 12 residues. The CDR3 protein is CASSHLNEKLFF. In nucleotides, the CDR3 is TGTGCCAGCAGCCACCTTAATGAAAAACTGTTTTTT.

The chain joins TRBV27 to TRBJ2-1; 7 positions agree with TRBD1. The V gene end was trimmed by 0 bases and the J gene end by 3 bases; junction bases not matched to a gene: 5. Germline loops: CDR1 MNHEY, CDR2 SMNVEV (reference sequence). The CDR3 contains 16 residues. In DNA form, the CDR3 reads TGTGCCAGCAGTTTATCGCCGACAGGGCTCTACAATGAGCAGTTCTTC. This gives the protein CASSLSPTGLYNEQFF.

The genes are TRBV3-1 (or the pseudogene TRBV3-2) and TRBJ2-7, with TRBD2 identical over 9 bases. V lost 5 bases and J lost 5; bases outside the gene matches: 10. This CDR3 is 15 amino acids long. CDR1 LGHDT and CDR2 YNNKEL come from the germline V gene (reference sequence). In DNA form, the CDR3 reads TGTGCCAGCAGCACCTTAGCGGGGGCAAGGGACGAGCAGTACTTC. Its protein product is CASSTLAGARDEQYF.

This clone occurred once. The CDR3 sequence is CASSRLQGVWNSPLHF. In DNA, the CDR3 is TGCGCCAGCAGCCGCCTACAGGGGGTGTGGAATTCACCCCTCCACTTT. The gene calls are TRBV4-3 and TRBJ1-6; 8 bases line up with TRBD1. Germline CDR1 reads LGHNA; CDR2 reads YSLEER. The CDR3 extends over 16 amino acids. V lost 4 bases and J lost 7; bases outside the gene matches: 9.

The rearrangement links TRBV5-6 to TRBJ2-7; D gene unclear. Per germline, CDR1 SGHDT and CDR2 YYEEEE. The CDR3 extends over 12 amino acids. V was pared by 1 base and J by 5 bases, with 7 bases between. The CDR3 DNA reads TGTGCCAGCAGCTTGCGGGTCAACGAGCAGTACTTC. This translates into CASSLRVNEQYF.

Details on this clone: An end of the junction does not agree with germline; a read error may underlie this. V is TRBV7-7 and J is TRBJ2-2; 9 nucleotides line up with TRBD2. From germline, CDR1 is SSHAT and CDR2 FNYEAQ (reference sequence). The CDR3 has 16 residues. The CDR3 protein is CASSLWVAGEDGELFF. The CDR3 DNA follows: TGTGCTAGCAGCTTATGGGTAGCGGGAGAGGACGGGGAGCTGTTTTTT.

This clone was counted once. The chain uses TRBV3-1 (or the pseudogene TRBV3-2) and TRBJ2-7; TRBD1 matches 7 bases. Trimming cost V 0 bases and J 7 bases; bases outside gene matches: 3. Germline V lookup: CDR1 LGHDT, CDR2 YNNKEL (reference sequence). This CDR3 contains 13 residues. Written as DNA, the CDR3 is TGTGCCAGCAGCCAAGATGCAGGGGGTGAGCAGTACTTC. Protein product: CASSQDAGGEQYF.

This sequence joins TRBV7-3 and TRBJ2-1; D gene ambiguous. Germline-derived CDR1 and CDR2 are SGHTA and FQGTGA. This CDR3 is built from 16 residues. V lost 5 bases to trimming and J lost 0 bases, with 14 bases between them. The DNA of the CDR3 is TGTGCCAGCAGCCTCACCCCCTTGAGCTCCTACAATGAGCAGTTCTTC. Protein product: CASSLTPLSSYNEQFF.

The chain joins TRBV29-1 to TRBJ2-1; a weak D match, TRBD2 (5 bases). Looked up from germline, CDR1 is SQVTM and CDR2 is ANQGSEA. The CDR3 contains 11 residues. Trimming took 5 bases from V and 10 from J, leaving 12 bases between them. The CDR3 nucleotides are TGCAGCGTTCGTCTAGCTGCCGAGCAGTTCTTC. Protein product: CSVRLAAEQFF.